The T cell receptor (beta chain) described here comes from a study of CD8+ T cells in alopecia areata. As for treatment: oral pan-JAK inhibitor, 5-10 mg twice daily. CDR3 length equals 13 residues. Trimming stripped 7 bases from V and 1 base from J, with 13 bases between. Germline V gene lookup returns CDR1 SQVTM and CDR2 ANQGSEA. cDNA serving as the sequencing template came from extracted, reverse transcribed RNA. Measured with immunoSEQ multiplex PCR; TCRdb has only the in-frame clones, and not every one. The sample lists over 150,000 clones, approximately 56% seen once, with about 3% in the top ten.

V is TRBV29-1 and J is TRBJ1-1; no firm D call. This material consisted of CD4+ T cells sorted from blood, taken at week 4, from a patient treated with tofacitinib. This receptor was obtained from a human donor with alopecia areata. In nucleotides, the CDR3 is TGCAGCGCTCGGGCTGGAGAGAACACTGAAGCTTTCTTT. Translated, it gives CSARAGENTEAFF.